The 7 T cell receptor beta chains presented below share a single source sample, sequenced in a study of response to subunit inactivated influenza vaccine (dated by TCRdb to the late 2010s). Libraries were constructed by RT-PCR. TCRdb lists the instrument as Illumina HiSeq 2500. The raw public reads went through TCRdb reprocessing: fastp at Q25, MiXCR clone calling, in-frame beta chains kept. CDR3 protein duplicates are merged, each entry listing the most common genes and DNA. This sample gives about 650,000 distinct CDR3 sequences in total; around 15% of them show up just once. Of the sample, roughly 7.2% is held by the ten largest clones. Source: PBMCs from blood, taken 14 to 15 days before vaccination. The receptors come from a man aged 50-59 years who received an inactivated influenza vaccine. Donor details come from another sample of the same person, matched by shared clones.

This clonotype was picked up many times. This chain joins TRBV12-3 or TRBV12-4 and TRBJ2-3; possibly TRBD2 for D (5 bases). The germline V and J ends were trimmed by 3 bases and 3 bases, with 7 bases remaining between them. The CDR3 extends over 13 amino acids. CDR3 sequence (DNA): TGTGCCAGCAGTTTCGGAGGTACAGATACGCAGTATTTT. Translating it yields CASSFGGTDTQYF.

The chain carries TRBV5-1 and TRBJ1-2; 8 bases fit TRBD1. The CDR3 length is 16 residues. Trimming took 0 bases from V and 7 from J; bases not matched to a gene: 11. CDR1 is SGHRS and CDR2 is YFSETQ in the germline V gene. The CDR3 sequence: CASSLAFGQGVSGYTF. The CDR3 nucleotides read TGCGCCAGCAGCTTGGCCTTTGGACAGGGAGTGAGTGGCTACACCTTC.

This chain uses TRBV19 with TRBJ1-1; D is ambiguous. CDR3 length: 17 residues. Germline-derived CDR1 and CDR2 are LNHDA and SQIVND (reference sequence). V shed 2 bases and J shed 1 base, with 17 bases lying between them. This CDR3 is CASSIWHRGRGNTEAFF. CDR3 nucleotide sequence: TGTGCCAGTAGTATATGGCACCGAGGCCGGGGGAACACTGAAGCTTTCTTT.

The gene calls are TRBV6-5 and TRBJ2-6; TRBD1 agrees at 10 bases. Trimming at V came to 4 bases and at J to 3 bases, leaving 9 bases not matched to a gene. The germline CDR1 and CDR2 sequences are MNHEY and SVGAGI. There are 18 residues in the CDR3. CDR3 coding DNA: TGTGCCAGCAGTTCGCTCGGGACAGGGGTCGGTGGGGCCAACGTCCTGACTTTC. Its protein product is CASSSLGTGVGGANVLTF.

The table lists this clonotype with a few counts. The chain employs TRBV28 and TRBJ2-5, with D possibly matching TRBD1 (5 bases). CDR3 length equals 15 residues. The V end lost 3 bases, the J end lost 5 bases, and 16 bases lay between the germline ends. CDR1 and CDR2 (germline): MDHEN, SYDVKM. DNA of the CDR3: TGTGCCAGCAGTTTGGGGCTCCACCTTCCGGAGACCCAGTACTTC. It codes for CASSLGLHLPETQYF.

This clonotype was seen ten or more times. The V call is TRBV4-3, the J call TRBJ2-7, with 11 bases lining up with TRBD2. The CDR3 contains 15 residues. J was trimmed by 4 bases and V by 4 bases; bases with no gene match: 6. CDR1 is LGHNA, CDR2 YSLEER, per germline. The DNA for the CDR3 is TGCGCCAGCAGCCGGCTAGCGGGAGGTCTTTACGAGCAGTACTTC. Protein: CASSRLAGGLYEQYF.

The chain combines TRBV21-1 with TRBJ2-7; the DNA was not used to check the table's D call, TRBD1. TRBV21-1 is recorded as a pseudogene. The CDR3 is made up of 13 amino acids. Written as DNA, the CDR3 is TGTGCCAGCAGCAAGCAGGGTACCTACGAGCAGTACTTC. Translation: CASSKQGTYEQYF.